The 28 T cell receptor beta chains below come from one sample, sequenced in a study of human T cells and chemical hapten exposure. Time point reported: pre-sensitization, week 0. Indicated treatment: therapeutic diphenylcyclopropenone sensitization with weekly scalp DPC. Each CDR3 protein is one row after TCRdb ran MiXCR on the RACE reads. The sample has roughly 120,000 distinct CDR3 sequences; roughly 12% are singletons. Sequencing was performed on whole blood, taken in connection with sensitization to the hapten diphenylcyclopropenone (DPC). These receptors were obtained from a woman younger than 35 with alopecia areata. Some clones in this sample may be carry-over from other donors' samples.

This clonotype was counted many times. V is TRBV20-1 and J is TRBJ2-7; 8 nucleotides line up with TRBD2. CDR1 DFQATT and CDR2 SNEGSKA come from the germline V gene (reference sequence). V was pared by 0 bases and J by 0 bases, with 7 bases of the junction left unmatched. The length of the CDR3 is 16 residues. The CDR3 coding sequence is TGCAGTGCTAGAGATTTTAAAGCGGGGGACTCCTACGAGCAGTACTTC. It translates to CSARDFKAGDSYEQYF.

This clonotype has just a few counts. The genes are TRBV7-9 and TRBJ1-6; a possible D gene is TRBD1 (5 bases). Germline V lookup: CDR1 SEHNR, CDR2 FQNEAQ (reference sequence). V lost 5 bases, J lost 4 bases, and 9 bases lay in between. CDR3 length: 14 residues. The chain's CDR3 is CASSHGQYNSPLHF. The CDR3 nucleotides read TGTGCCAGCAGCCACGGACAATATAATTCACCCCTCCACTTT.

The V gene is TRBV20-1, the J gene TRBJ2-3; D ambiguous. This CDR3 has 14 amino acids. The germline V gene encodes CDR1 DFQATT and CDR2 SNEGSKA (reference sequence). Between the trimmed V and J ends, which lost 6 bases and 0 bases, there was a span of 13 bases. The CDR3 loop is CSARATLSTDTQYF. DNA of the CDR3: TGCAGTGCCCGGGCAACCCTCAGCACAGATACGCAGTATTTT.

This clonotype was counted only a few times. The rearrangement uses TRBV11-2 and TRBJ2-7, with 8 bases fitting TRBD1. The CDR3 spans 12 residues. Germline trimming cut 8 bases from V and 3 bases from J; bases unmatched to any gene: 3. From germline, CDR1 is SGHAT and CDR2 FQNNGV. CDR3 DNA sequence: TGTGCCAGCCACGACAGGGGCTACGAGCAGTACTTC. Protein: CASHDRGYEQYF.

This chain joins TRBV7-9 and TRBJ1-2, with D possibly TRBD1 on 6 matching bases. The CDR3 loop spans 14 amino acids. The germline gives CDR1 SEHNR, CDR2 FQNEAQ (reference sequence). Trimming left V 5 bases short and J 4 bases short, with 14 bases between. The CDR3 here is CASSPRQAPYGYTF. CDR3 DNA sequence: TGTGCCAGCAGCCCTCGACAGGCCCCCTATGGCTACACCTTC.

This clonotype was seen only a few times. This rearrangement joins TRBV28 to TRBJ2-7, with D unresolved. Germline-derived CDR1 and CDR2 are MDHEN and SYDVKM. V dropped 6 bases and J dropped 7 bases, with 10 bases sitting between them. CDR3 size: 11 residues. CDR3 DNA: TGTGCCAGCAGCTTCCTCGGGGAGCAGTACTTC. Encoded protein: CASSFLGEQYF.

This chain joins TRBV6-2 or TRBV6-3 and TRBJ2-6, with 7 bases fitting TRBD2. With 6 bases clipped from V and 0 bases from J, the junction kept 11 bases outside the gene matches. The CDR3 is made up of 18 amino acids. Germline CDR1 reads MNHEY; CDR2 reads SVGEGT. The chain's CDR3 is CASRPGEGQTSGANVLTF. The DNA of the CDR3 is TGTGCCAGCAGACCCGGGGAGGGCCAAACCTCTGGGGCCAACGTCCTGACTTTC.

This clonotype has more than one count but fewer than ten. Germline and junction disagree at one end, which may indicate a read error. The chain recombines TRBV11-2 with TRBJ2-2; no clear D gene. Germline V lookup: CDR1 SGHAT, CDR2 FQNNGV. The CDR3 is made up of 14 amino acids. The CDR3 bases are TGTGCCAGCAGCCTAGAGGCGAACACCGGGGAGCTGTTTTTT. Translation: CASSLEANTGELFF.

This clonotype was observed a few times. The chain is built from TRBV6-2 or TRBV6-3 and TRBJ2-2; 7 bases are shared with TRBD1. After removal of 5 bases from V and 7 bases from J, the junction contained 22 bases not matched to a gene. The CDR3 is 19 residues long. Germline assignment: CDR1 MNHEY and CDR2 SVGEGT. This chain's CDR3 is CASSRDRIMFGKRLGELFF. The CDR3 bases are TGTGCCAGCAGTCGGGACAGAATTATGTTCGGTAAACGCCTCGGGGAGCTGTTTTTT.

This clonotype was seen at least ten times. The chain links TRBV11-2 to TRBJ2-2, with D possibly TRBD2 on 6 matching bases. The CDR3 is 17 amino acids. The ends were cut back, 4 bases at V and 0 bases at J, with 15 bases in the middle. From germline, CDR1 is SGHAT and CDR2 FQNNGV. The CDR3 reads CASSSRSTGANTGELFF. CDR3 nucleotide sequence: TGTGCCAGCAGCTCTCGCTCGACGGGGGCGAACACCGGGGAGCTGTTTTTT.

This clonotype was detected only a few times. One end of the junction does not line up with germline, which may come from a read error. The V and J genes are TRBV14 and TRBJ1-2; 8 positions agree with TRBD1. The CDR3 has 13 residues. Per germline, CDR1 SGHDN and CDR2 FVKESK. DNA for the CDR3: TGTGCCAGCACCCAAGGACAGGGCGATGGCTACACCTTC. It is translated as CASTQGQGDGYTF. Full variable domain (remainder filled in from reference TRBV14 and TRBJ1-2): EAGVTQFPSHSVIEKGQTVTLRCDPISGHDNLYWYRRVMGKEIKFLLHFVKESKQDESGMPNNRFLAERTGGTYSTLKVQPAELEDSGVYFCASTQGQGDGYTFGSGTRLTVV.

This clonotype was detected a few times. This chain joins TRBV6-5 and TRBJ2-3; D is tentatively TRBD1 or TRBD2 (5 bases each). V was shortened by 0 bases and J by 2 bases, with 9 bases between the two germline ends. There are 15 residues in the CDR3. Per the germline V gene, CDR1 is MNHEY and CDR2 is SVGAGI. In nucleotides, the CDR3 is TGTGCCAGCAGTTACTCCGGGGACCCCACAGATACGCAGTATTTT. Translated, it gives CASSYSGDPTDTQYF.

This clonotype was picked up a small number of times. This rearrangement joins TRBV7-6 to TRBJ2-1, with D unresolved. The CDR3 consists of 17 residues. Germline V gives CDR1 SGHVS, CDR2 FNYEAQ. V shed 5 bases and J shed 4 bases, with 21 bases lying between them. CDR3 coding DNA: TGTGCCAGCAGCCCTGGAAAATGGACGGTGAAATACAATGAGCAGTTCTTC. Translated: CASSPGKWTVKYNEQFF.

The sample holds a few counts of this clonotype. This chain uses TRBV12-3 or TRBV12-4 with TRBJ2-1; D gene ambiguous. The CDR3 covers 12 residues. V lost 0 bases, J lost 8 bases, and 5 bases lay in between. The CDR3, as DNA: TGTGCCAGCAGTTTAGCGGAGTATGAGCAGTTCTTC. It translates to CASSLAEYEQFF.

This clonotype was recorded many times. The rearrangement links TRBV6-2 or TRBV6-3 to TRBJ2-5; D call uncertain. Germline CDR1 reads MNHEY; CDR2 reads SVGEGT. The CDR3 spans 10 residues. V dropped 6 bases and J dropped 5 bases, with 4 bases sitting between them. The chain's CDR3 is CASRRETQYF. The CDR3 DNA reads TGTGCCAGCAGACGTGAGACCCAGTACTTC.

This clonotype was found a few times. V is TRBV10-2 and J is TRBJ2-5; D perhaps matches TRBD2 (6 bases). CDR1 and CDR2 from the germline V gene are WSHSY and SAAADI. The CDR3 spans 16 residues. V gave up 2 bases and J gave up 4 bases, with 17 bases separating them. The CDR3 sequence is CASSEGTYPAGETQYF. CDR3 in DNA: TGCGCCAGCAGTGAGGGAACTTACCCAGCGGGAGAGACCCAGTACTTC.

This clonotype was seen a few times. This sequence joins TRBV18 and TRBJ1-3, with TRBD1 matching 7 bases. The germline V gene encodes CDR1 KGHSH and CDR2 LQKENI. The CDR3 length is 16 residues. The ends lost 4 bases at V and 0 bases at J; junction bases unmatched: 6. Here the CDR3 reads CASSRGQTSSGNTIYF. The CDR3 DNA reads TGTGCCAGCTCACGGGGACAGACAAGCTCTGGAAACACCATATATTTT.

This clonotype was counted ten times or more. The chain recombines TRBV4-3 with TRBJ1-6; TRBD1 matches 7 bases. The CDR3 length is 18 residues. With V trimmed by 2 bases and J by 0 bases, 7 bases remained unmatched. Germline lookup yields CDR1 LGHNA and CDR2 YSLEER. The CDR3 sequence: CASSQNRGMSSYNSPLHF. In DNA, the CDR3 is TGCGCCAGCAGCCAAAACAGGGGAATGAGCTCCTATAATTCACCCCTCCACTTT.

This clonotype was detected ten times or more. The CDR3 spells CASSSPQANTEAFF. CDR3 DNA: TGTGCCAGCAGCTCCCCGCAGGCTAACACTGAAGCTTTCTTT. The rearrangement links TRBV5-6 to TRBJ1-1; D is undetermined. Trimming removed 3 bases from V and 2 bases from J, with 11 bases in between. The CDR3 contains 14 residues. Per germline, CDR1 SGHDT and CDR2 YYEEEE.

The chain uses TRBV19 and TRBJ2-1; no definite D call. CDR1 and CDR2 (germline): LNHDA, SQIVND (reference sequence). The CDR3 is 13 amino acids. Trimming took 3 bases from V and 4 from J, leaving 7 bases between them. The CDR3, as DNA: TGTGCCAGTAGTATTGACTCATACAATGAGCAGTTCTTC. It yields the protein CASSIDSYNEQFF.

This clonotype has only a few counts. This chain links TRBV7-8 with TRBJ1-4; D is ambiguous. Per germline, CDR1 SGHVS and CDR2 FQNEAQ. Trimming removed 1 base at V and 0 bases at J, with 6 bases between. The CDR3 length is 15 residues. The CDR3 DNA reads as TGTGCCAGCAGCTTAGGGGCGGCAACTAATGAAAAACTGTTTTTT. Its translation: CASSLGAATNEKLFF.

V and J are TRBV28 and TRBJ2-5, with D unresolved. Germline V gives CDR1 MDHEN, CDR2 SYDVKM. CDR3 length: 15 amino acids. Trimming pared 7 bases from V and 5 bases from J, leaving 20 bases between. In DNA, the CDR3 is TGTGCCAGCACTTTGACTCGCAGGAGCCCGGAGACCCAGTACTTC. Protein product: CASTLTRRSPETQYF. The whole variable domain, filled in from reference TRBV28 and TRBJ2-5, reads DVKVTQSSRYLVKRTGEKVFLECVQDMDHENMFWYRQDPGLGLRLIYFSYDVKMKEKGDIPEGYSVSREKKERFSLILESASTNQTSMYLCASTLTRRSPETQYFGPGTRLLVL.

The rearrangement joins TRBV28 to TRBJ2-7; D remains unclear. CDR3 length equals 12 residues. In germline, CDR1 is MDHEN, CDR2 SYDVKM. V was cut by 5 bases and J by 3 bases, with 8 bases left in between. DNA of the CDR3: TGTGCCAGCAGTCGGTACCTCTACGAGCAGTACTTC. It yields the protein CASSRYLYEQYF.

The CDR3 spells CASSMAAPGALFTGELFF. DNA for the CDR3: TGTGCCAGTAGTATGGCCGCCCCGGGTGCTTTATTCACCGGGGAGCTGTTTTTT. The chain employs TRBV19 and TRBJ2-2; D is undetermined. Trimming took off 3 bases at V and 4 bases at J, with 21 bases between the two ends. The germline V gene encodes CDR1 LNHDA and CDR2 SQIVND (reference sequence). The CDR3 covers 18 residues.

This clonotype was recorded at least ten times. The J gene is TRBJ2-5, the V gene TRBV20-1, with D maybe TRBD2 (5 bases). V lost 3 bases, J lost 1 base, and 15 bases lay in between. This CDR3 spans 15 amino acids. CDR1 DFQATT and CDR2 SNEGSKA come from the germline V gene (reference sequence). The CDR3 loop reads CSARLPGGPQETQYF. The CDR3 region has the DNA TGCAGTGCTAGGCTTCCAGGAGGACCCCAAGAGACCCAGTACTTC.

This clonotype was found a few times. The V call is TRBV27, the J call TRBJ2-7; D is perhaps TRBD2 (7 bases). The CDR3 runs to 15 residues. Trimming pared 7 bases from V and 2 bases from J, leaving 18 bases between. Germline V gives CDR1 MNHEY, CDR2 SMNVEV (reference sequence). In DNA, the CDR3 is TGTGCCAGCAATCTTAAAGGGGGGGGTGCCTACGAGCAGTACTTC. Its protein product is CASNLKGGGAYEQYF.

This clonotype has a handful of counts. The genes are TRBV9 and TRBJ2-5, with D possibly being TRBD2 (5 bases). The CDR3 runs to 14 residues. Trimming took 3 bases from V and 2 from J, leaving 11 bases between them. The V gene's germline CDR1 is SGDLS and CDR2 YYNGEE. The CDR3 DNA follows: TGTGCCAGCAGCGCCGGGAATCGGCAAGAGACCCAGTACTTC. Amino acids: CASSAGNRQETQYF.

This clonotype has a count of ten or more. V gene TRBV18 combines with J gene TRBJ1-5, with D uncertain. The CDR3 is 15 amino acids. Germline CDR1 reads KGHSH; CDR2 reads LQKENI. Trimming left V 2 bases short and J 0 bases short, with 8 bases between. Written as DNA, the CDR3 is TGTGCCAGCTCACCAGACGGATTTAGCAATCAGCCCCAGCATTTT. This translates into CASSPDGFSNQPQHF. Full variable domain (remainder filled in from reference TRBV18 and TRBJ1-5): NAGVMQNPRHLVRRRGQEARLRCSPMKGHSHVYWYRQLPEEGLKFMVYLQKENIIDESGMPKERFSAEFPKEGPSILRIQQVVRGDSAAYFCASSPDGFSNQPQHFGDGTRLSIL.